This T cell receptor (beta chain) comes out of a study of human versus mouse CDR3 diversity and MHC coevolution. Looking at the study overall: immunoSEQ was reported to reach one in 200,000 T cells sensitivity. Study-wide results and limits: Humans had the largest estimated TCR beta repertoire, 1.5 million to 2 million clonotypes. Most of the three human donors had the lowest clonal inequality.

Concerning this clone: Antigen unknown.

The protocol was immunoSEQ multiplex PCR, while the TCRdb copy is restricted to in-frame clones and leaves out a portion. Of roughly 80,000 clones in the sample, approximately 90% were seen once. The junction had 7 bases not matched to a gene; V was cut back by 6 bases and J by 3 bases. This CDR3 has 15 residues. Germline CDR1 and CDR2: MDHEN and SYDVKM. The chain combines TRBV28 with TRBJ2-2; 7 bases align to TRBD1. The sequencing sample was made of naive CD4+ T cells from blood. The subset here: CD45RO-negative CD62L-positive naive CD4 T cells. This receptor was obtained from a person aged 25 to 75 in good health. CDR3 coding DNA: TGTGCCAGCAGGACCGGACAGGCCCACACCGGGGAGCTGTTTTTT. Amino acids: CASRTGQAHTGELFF.